This is a list of T cell receptor beta chains from one sample in a study of shared clonotypes between healthy human individuals. The protocol was immunoSEQ multiplex PCR, while the TCRdb copy is restricted to in-frame clones and leaves out a portion. In the table there are roughly 2.5 million clones, over 85% of which are singletons. The sequenced material came from naive CD4+ T cells sorted from blood. These receptors were taken from a man in his late teens or twenties in good health. CDR3s include the opening cysteine and the closing phenylalanine or tryptophan. A D gene is named only where the DNA matches it firmly. Where a row states a size, it is once, few, many or the class of an expanded clone; other rows omit it.

J: TRBJ2-6
size: .
length: 15
D: .
V: TRBV5-4
CDR3: CASSWEGPGANVLTF
DNA: TGTGCCAGCAGCTGGGAAGGACCCGGGGCCAACGTCCTGACTTTC

J: TRBJ2-7
size: .
length: 15
D: TRBD1
V: TRBV28
CDR3: CASSQGSTGASEQYF
DNA: TGTGCCAGCAGTCAGGGATCGACAGGGGCATCCGAGCAGTACTTC

J: TRBJ2-7
size: .
length: 13
D: .
V: TRBV19
CDR3: CASSLTGSYEQYF
DNA: TGTGCCAGTAGCCTGACAGGTTCTTACGAGCAGTACTTC

J: TRBJ2-5
size: .
length: 15
D: TRBD2
V: TRBV7-2
CDR3: CASSLSGRVEETQYF
DNA: TGTGCCAGCAGCCTGAGCGGGAGGGTTGAGGAGACCCAGTACTTC

J: TRBJ1-1
size: .
length: 12
D: TRBD1
V: TRBV18
CDR3: CASSPLEGAAFF
DNA: TGTGCCAGCTCACCACTCGAGGGGGCGGCTTTCTTT

J: TRBJ2-1
size: .
length: 16
D: .
V: TRBV4-1
CDR3: CASSQVGTVSYNEQFF
DNA: TGCGCCAGCAGCCAAGTGGGGACTGTCTCCTACAATGAGCAGTTCTTC

J: TRBJ2-7
size: .
length: 12
D: .
V: TRBV19
CDR3: CASTGPSYEQYF
DNA: TGTGCCAGTACCGGGCCCTCCTACGAGCAGTACTTC

J: TRBJ1-5
size: .
length: 14
D: .
V: TRBV18
CDR3: CASSRGGSNQPQHF
DNA: TGTGCCAGCTCCCGGGGAGGGAGCAATCAGCCCCAGCATTTT

J: TRBJ2-2
size: once
length: 15
D: .
V: TRBV19
CDR3: CASSPGTTNTGELFF
DNA: TGTGCCAGTAGTCCGGGGACAACGAACACCGGGGAGCTGTTTTTT

J: TRBJ1-2
size: .
length: 15
D: TRBD1
V: TRBV28
CDR3: CASSIPRDRTYGYTF
DNA: TGTGCCAGCAGTATCCCCCGGGACAGGACCTATGGCTACACCTTC

J: TRBJ1-1
size: .
length: 14
D: TRBD1
V: TRBV27
CDR3: CASSLTGGTTEAFF
DNA: TGTGCCAGCAGTTTAACAGGGGGCACCACTGAAGCTTTCTTT

J: TRBJ2-2
size: .
length: 14
D: .
V: TRBV6-5
CDR3: CASRTYRNTGELFF
DNA: TGTGCCAGCAGGACCTACAGGAACACCGGGGAGCTGTTTTTT

J: TRBJ1-5
size: .
length: 15
D: .
V: TRBV11-2
CDR3: CASSLDWGSNQPQHF
DNA: TGTGCCAGCAGCTTAGATTGGGGCTCCAATCAGCCCCAGCATTTT

J: TRBJ2-5
size: .
length: 13
D: .
V: TRBV5-5
CDR3: CASSSGQQETQYF
DNA: TGTGCCAGCAGCTCCGGACAGCAAGAGACCCAGTACTTC

J: TRBJ1-1
size: .
length: 11
D: .
V: TRBV6-6
CDR3: CASSQQGTAFF
DNA: TGTGCCAGCAGTCAACAAGGGACAGCTTTCTTT

J: TRBJ2-5
size: .
length: 14
D: .
V: TRBV7-7
CDR3: CASSTGAVAETQYF
DNA: TGTGCTAGCAGCACGGGGGCGGTCGCAGAGACCCAGTACTTC

J: TRBJ1-1
size: .
length: 14
D: .
V: TRBV4-3
CDR3: CASSQEPGNTEAFF
DNA: TGCGCCAGCAGCCAGGAACCGGGGAACACTGAAGCTTTCTTT

J: TRBJ2-3
size: .
length: 14
D: .
V: TRBV10-2
CDR3: CATTPSARTDTQYF
DNA: TGCGCCACCACCCCTAGCGCCCGCACAGATACGCAGTATTTT

J: TRBJ2-1
size: .
length: 16
D: TRBD2
V: TRBV11-2
CDR3: CASSLDSSGAYNEQFF
DNA: TGTGCCAGCAGCTTAGATAGTAGCGGGGCCTACAATGAGCAGTTCTTC

J: TRBJ1-1
size: .
length: 15
D: TRBD1
V: TRBV5-1
CDR3: CASSPGDRGNTEAFF
DNA: TGCGCCAGCAGCCCAGGGGACAGGGGGAACACTGAAGCTTTCTTT

J: TRBJ1-4
size: .
length: 14
D: .
V: TRBV7-2
CDR3: CASSPGTHWEKLFF
DNA: TGTGCCAGCAGCCCCGGGACACATTGGGAAAAACTGTTTTTT

J: TRBJ2-1
size: .
length: 14
D: TRBD2
V: TRBV10-1
CDR3: CASSLAGGRNEQFF
DNA: TGCGCCAGCAGTCTGGCGGGGGGGCGCAATGAGCAGTTCTTC

J: TRBJ2-1
size: .
length: 12
D: .
V: TRBV30
CDR3: CAWSVAYNEQFF
DNA: TGTGCCTGGAGTGTAGCCTACAATGAGCAGTTCTTC

J: TRBJ2-3
size: .
length: 15
D: TRBD1
V: TRBV7-2
CDR3: CASSRGQGRADTQYF
DNA: TGTGCCAGCAGCCGGGGACAGGGACGGGCAGATACGCAGTATTTT

J: TRBJ2-2
size: .
length: 15
D: .
V: TRBV27
CDR3: CASSLNGANTGELFF
DNA: TGTGCCAGCAGTTTAAACGGGGCGAACACCGGGGAGCTGTTTTTT

J: TRBJ2-5
size: .
length: 17
D: TRBD1
V: TRBV5-1
CDR3: CASSLEAGQGAPKTQYF
DNA: TGCGCCAGCAGCTTGGAGGCGGGACAGGGGGCGCCGAAGACCCAGTACTTC

J: TRBJ2-3
size: .
length: 13
D: .
V: TRBV19
CDR3: CASSHSSTDTQYF
DNA: TGTGCCAGTAGTCACTCTAGCACAGATACGCAGTATTTT

J: TRBJ2-1
size: .
length: 15
D: .
V: TRBV7-2
CDR3: CASGSFRDNRDEQFF
DNA: TGTGCCAGCGGTTCCTTTAGGGACAACCGGGATGAGCAGTTCTTC

J: TRBJ2-2
size: .
length: 16
D: .
V: TRBV18
CDR3: CASSPPNGGNTGELFF
DNA: TGTGCCAGCTCACCACCGAACGGGGGGAACACCGGGGAGCTGTTTTTT

J: TRBJ1-5
size: .
length: 15
D: TRBD1
V: TRBV19
CDR3: CASTPTGVGNQPQHF
DNA: TGTGCCAGTACTCCGACAGGGGTGGGCAATCAGCCCCAGCATTTT

J: TRBJ2-2
size: .
length: 14
D: .
V: TRBV7-3
CDR3: CASSLSPNTGELFF
DNA: TGTGCCAGCAGCTTAAGTCCCAACACCGGGGAGCTGTTTTTT

J: TRBJ1-5
size: .
length: 16
D: .
V: TRBV21-1
CDR3: CASSKALCYSNQPQHF
DNA: TGTGCCAGCAGCAAAGCGCTTTGCTATAGCAATCAGCCCCAGCATTTT

J: TRBJ1-4
size: .
length: 12
D: .
V: TRBV6-5
CDR3: CASRATNEKLFF
DNA: TGTGCCAGCCGTGCAACTAATGAAAAACTGTTTTTT

J: TRBJ2-3
size: .
length: 16
D: .
V: TRBV25-1
CDR3: CASSEGDGGGTDTQYF
DNA: TGTGCCAGCAGTGAGGGTGACGGAGGGGGCACAGATACGCAGTATTTT

J: TRBJ2-5
size: .
length: 13
D: .
V: TRBV10-3
CDR3: CAISGLTKETQYF
DNA: TGTGCCATCAGCGGTCTGACTAAAGAGACCCAGTACTTC

J: TRBJ2-5
size: once
length: 14
D: .
V: TRBV5-1
CDR3: CASSSLGFQETQYF
DNA: TGCGCCAGCAGCTCTCTAGGGTTCCAAGAGACCCAGTACTTC

J: TRBJ2-3
size: .
length: 14
D: .
V: TRBV19
CDR3: CASRGAGSTDTQYF
DNA: TGTGCCAGTAGGGGGGCGGGGAGCACAGATACGCAGTATTTT

J: TRBJ2-7
size: once
length: 15
D: .
V: TRBV9
CDR3: CASSVEQDFTYEQYF
DNA: TGTGCCAGCAGCGTGGAGCAGGATTTTACCTACGAGCAGTACTTC

J: TRBJ2-7
size: .
length: 13
D: .
V: TRBV18
CDR3: CASSSGTGTEQYF
DNA: TGTGCCAGCTCGTCGGGTACAGGAACCGAGCAGTACTTC

J: TRBJ1-2
size: .
length: 13
D: .
V: TRBV29-1
CDR3: CSVEKGVNYGYTF
DNA: TGCAGCGTTGAAAAGGGCGTAAACTATGGCTACACCTTC

J: TRBJ2-3
size: .
length: 17
D: .
V: TRBV10-3
CDR3: CAISGETRAQGTDTQYF
DNA: TGTGCCATCAGTGGCGAGACTAGGGCCCAGGGCACAGATACGCAGTATTTT

J: TRBJ2-3
size: .
length: 14
D: .
V: TRBV10-3
CDR3: CAISHTDSADTQYF
DNA: TGTGCCATCAGTCATACCGACAGCGCAGATACGCAGTATTTT